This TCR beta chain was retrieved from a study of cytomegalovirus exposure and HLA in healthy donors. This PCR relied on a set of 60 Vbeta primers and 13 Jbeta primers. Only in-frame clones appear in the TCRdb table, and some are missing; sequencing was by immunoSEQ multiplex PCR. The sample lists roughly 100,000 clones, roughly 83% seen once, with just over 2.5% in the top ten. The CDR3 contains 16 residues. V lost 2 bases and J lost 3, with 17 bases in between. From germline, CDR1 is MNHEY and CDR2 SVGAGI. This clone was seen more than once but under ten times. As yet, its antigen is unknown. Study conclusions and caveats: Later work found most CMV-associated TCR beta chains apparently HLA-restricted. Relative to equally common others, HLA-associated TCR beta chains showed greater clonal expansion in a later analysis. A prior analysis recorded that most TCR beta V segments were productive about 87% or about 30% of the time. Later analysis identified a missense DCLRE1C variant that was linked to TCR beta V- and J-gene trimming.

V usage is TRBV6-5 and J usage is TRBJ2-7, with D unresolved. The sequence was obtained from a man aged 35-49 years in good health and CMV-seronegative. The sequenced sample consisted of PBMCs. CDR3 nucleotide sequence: TGTGCCAGCAGTTACGGTTTCCTGGGCAGGCTCTACGAGCAGTACTTC. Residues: CASSYGFLGRLYEQYF.